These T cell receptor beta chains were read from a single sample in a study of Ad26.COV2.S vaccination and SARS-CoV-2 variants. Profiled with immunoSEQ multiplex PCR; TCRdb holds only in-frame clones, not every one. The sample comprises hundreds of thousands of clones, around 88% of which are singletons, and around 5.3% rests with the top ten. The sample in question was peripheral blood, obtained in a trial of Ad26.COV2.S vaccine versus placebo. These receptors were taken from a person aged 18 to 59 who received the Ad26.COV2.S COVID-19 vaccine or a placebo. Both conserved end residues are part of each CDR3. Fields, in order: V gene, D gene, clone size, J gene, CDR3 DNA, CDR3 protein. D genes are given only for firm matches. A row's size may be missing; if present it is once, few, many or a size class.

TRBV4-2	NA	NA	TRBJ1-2	TGTGCCAGCAGCCAAGATGCAGGGATCGAGGGCTACACCTTC	CASSQDAGIEGYTF
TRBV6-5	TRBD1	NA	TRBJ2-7	TGTGCCAGCACCCGGGGGACAGGGGACTCCTACGAGCAGTACTTC	CASTRGTGDSYEQYF
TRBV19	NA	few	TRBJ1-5	TGTGCCAGTAGTATAGATCGAAGGGAGAATCAGCCCCAGCATTTT	CASSIDRRENQPQHF
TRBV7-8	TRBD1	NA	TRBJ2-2	TGTGCCAGCAGCGGACAGGGGGCCGACGGAGCGAACACCGGGGAGCTGTTTTTT	CASSGQGADGANTGELFF
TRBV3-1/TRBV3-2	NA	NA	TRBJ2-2	TGTGCCAGCAGCCAAGCACACAGCGCGAACACCGGGGAGCTGTTTTTT	CASSQAHSANTGELFF
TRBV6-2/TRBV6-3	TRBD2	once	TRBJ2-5	TGTGCCAGCAGTCGCCCGGGACTAGCGGCCCAGTACTTC	CASSRPGLAAQYF
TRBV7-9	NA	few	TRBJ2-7	TGTGCCAGCAGTAATACGGGCTTCATTTACGAGCAGTACTTC	CASSNTGFIYEQYF
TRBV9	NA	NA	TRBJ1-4	TGTGCCAGCAGCCTCTCCGGGGCTAATGAAAAACTGTTTTTT	CASSLSGANEKLFF
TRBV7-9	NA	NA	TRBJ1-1	TGTGCCAGCAGCTTGCAGGGGCTAAACACTGAAGCTTTCTTT	CASSLQGLNTEAFF
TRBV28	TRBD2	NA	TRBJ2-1	TGTGCCAGCACCCCACTAGCGGGAGAACTTTCCTACAATGAGCAGTTCTTC	CASTPLAGELSYNEQFF
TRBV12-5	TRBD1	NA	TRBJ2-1	TGTGCTAGTGGTTTGGCCAAAACGACAGGGGATTACAATGAGCAGTTCTTC	CASGLAKTTGDYNEQFF
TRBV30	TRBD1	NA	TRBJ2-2	TGTGCCTGGACGAGGGGGCGCAGCACCGGGGAGCTGTTTTTT	CAWTRGRSTGELFF
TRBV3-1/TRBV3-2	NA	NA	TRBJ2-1	TGTGCCAGCAGCCAAGTCAGGGAGGATGAGCAGTTCTTC	CASSQVREDEQFF
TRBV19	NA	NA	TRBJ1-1	TGTGCCAGTAGTAATTCTAGGTTGGGCACTGAAGCTTTCTTT	CASSNSRLGTEAFF
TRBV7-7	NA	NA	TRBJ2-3	TGTGCTAGCAGCTTAGATTTAGGGGCAGATACGCAGTATTTT	CASSLDLGADTQYF
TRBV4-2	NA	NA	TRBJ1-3	TGTGCCAGCAGCCAAGAAGCGGGAGAGAACACCATATATTTT	CASSQEAGENTIYF
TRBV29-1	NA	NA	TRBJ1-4	TGCAGCGTCGGCGGGGATTCTAATGAAAAACTGTTTTTT	CSVGGDSNEKLFF
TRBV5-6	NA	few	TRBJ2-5	TGTGCCAGCAGCTTGGTTTGGGGATTAGAGACCCAGTACTTC	CASSLVWGLETQYF
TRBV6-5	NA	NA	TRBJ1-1	TGTGCCAGCAGTTACTCGATCAGCCAGAACACTGAAGCTTTCTTT	CASSYSISQNTEAFF
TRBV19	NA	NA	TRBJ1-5	TGTGCCAGTAGTACCCCCGGCGGAACAATCGGCAATCAGCCCCAGCATTTT	CASSTPGGTIGNQPQHF
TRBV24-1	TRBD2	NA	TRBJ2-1	TGTGCCACCAGTGACCCTGGTTCTAGCGGGAACAATGAGCAGTTCTTC	CATSDPGSSGNNEQFF
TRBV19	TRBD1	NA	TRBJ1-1	TGTGCCAGTAGTATCAGACAGGGTCGGAACACTGAAGCTTTCTTT	CASSIRQGRNTEAFF
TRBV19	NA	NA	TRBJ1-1	TGTGCCAGTAGTCTCCAAATGAACACTGAAGCTTTCTTT	CASSLQMNTEAFF
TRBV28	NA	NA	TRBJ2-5	TGTGCCAGCAGTTTGCAGAGCGTCCAAGAGACCCAGTACTTC	CASSLQSVQETQYF
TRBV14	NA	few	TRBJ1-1	TGTGCCAGCAGCACGTTAGGACATTCGAACACTGAAGCTTTCTTT	CASSTLGHSNTEAFF
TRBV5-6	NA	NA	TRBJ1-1	TGTGCCAGCAGCGCAGGATACACAGGGAACACTGAAGCTTTCTTT	CASSAGYTGNTEAFF